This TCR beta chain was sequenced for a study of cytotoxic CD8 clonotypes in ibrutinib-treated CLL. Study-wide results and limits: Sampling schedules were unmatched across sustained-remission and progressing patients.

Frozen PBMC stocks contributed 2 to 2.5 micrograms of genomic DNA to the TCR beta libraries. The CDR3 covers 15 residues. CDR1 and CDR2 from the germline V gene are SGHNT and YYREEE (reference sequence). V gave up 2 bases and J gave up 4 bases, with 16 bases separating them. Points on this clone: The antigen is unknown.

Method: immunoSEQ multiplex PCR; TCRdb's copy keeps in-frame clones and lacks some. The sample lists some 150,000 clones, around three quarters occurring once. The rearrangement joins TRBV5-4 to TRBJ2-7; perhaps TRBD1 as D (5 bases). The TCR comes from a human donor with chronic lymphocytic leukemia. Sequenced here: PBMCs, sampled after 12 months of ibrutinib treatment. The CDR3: CASSFYGGRAYEQYF. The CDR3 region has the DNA TGTGCCAGCAGCTTTTATGGTGGCAGGGCTTACGAGCAGTACTTC.